This TCR beta chain is drawn from a study of CD8+CD57+ T cells in acquired aplastic anemia. In the study overall: CD4+ and CD8+ cells, once sorted, gave DNA averaging approximately 3.4 ug. Reads per healthy sample averaged around 9.9 million (CD4+) and under 13 million (CD8+).

Study findings and constraints: CD8+ Simpson's diversity did not differ significantly between patients and controls. Between patients and controls, roughly 29 CD8+ CDR3 sequences were found in common.

Genomic DNA acted as the template from which TCR beta VDJ combination and CDR3 sequence profiling were carried out. TCRdb redid the calling of the reads with MiXCR, one entry per CDR3 protein. The table shows hundreds of thousands of distinct CDR3 sequences, with roughly 68% occurring only once. This CDR3 is built from 15 residues. With 6 bases removed from V and 6 bases from J, the gap between germline ends came to 21 bases. Germline V gene data show CDR1 as SGHTA and CDR2 as FQGNSA. This clonotype was recorded a few times. No antigen is known for it. The receptor's source is a human donor in good health, serving as a control. Sequencing was carried out using sorted CD4+, CD8+, or CD8+CD57+ T cells (not recorded which) from PBMCs. The chain employs TRBV7-2 and TRBJ2-7; D may be TRBD1 (6 bases). CDR3 region: CASSPMAQGGFEQYV. CDR3 nucleotide sequence: TGTGCCAGCAGTCCAATGGCACAGGGCGGTTTCGAGCAGTACGTC.